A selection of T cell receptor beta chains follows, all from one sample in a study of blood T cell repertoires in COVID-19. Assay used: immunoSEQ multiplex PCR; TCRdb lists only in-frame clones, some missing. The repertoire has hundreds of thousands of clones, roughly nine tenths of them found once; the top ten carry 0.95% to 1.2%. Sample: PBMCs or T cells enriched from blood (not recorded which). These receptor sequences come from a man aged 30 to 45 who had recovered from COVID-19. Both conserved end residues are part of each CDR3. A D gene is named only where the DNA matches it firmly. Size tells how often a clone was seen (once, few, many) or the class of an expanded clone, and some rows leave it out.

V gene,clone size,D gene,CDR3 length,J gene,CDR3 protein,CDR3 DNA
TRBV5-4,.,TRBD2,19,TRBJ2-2,CASSLKGLAGVSSTGELFF,TGTGCCAGCAGCTTGAAGGGGTTAGCGGGAGTGTCGAGCACCGGGGAGCTGTTTTTT
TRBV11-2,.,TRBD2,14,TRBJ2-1,CASSLTGGPEEQFF,TGTGCCAGCAGCTTGACGGGAGGGCCGGAAGAGCAGTTCTTC
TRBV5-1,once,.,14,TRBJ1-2,CASSPVGVGYGYTF,TGCGCCAGCAGCCCCGTAGGGGTAGGCTATGGCTACACCTTC
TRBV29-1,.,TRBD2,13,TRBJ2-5,CSALVSGAETQYF,TGCAGCGCATTAGTAAGCGGGGCAGAGACCCAGTACTTC
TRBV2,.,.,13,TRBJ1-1,CASTAQGQGEAFF,TGTGCCAGCACCGCCCAGGGGCAGGGTGAAGCTTTCTTT
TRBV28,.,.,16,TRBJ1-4,CASSSGGARTNEKLFF,TGTGCCAGCTCTTCCGGGGGGGCGCGAACTAATGAAAAACTGTTTTTT
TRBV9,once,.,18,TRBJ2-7,CASSVGLSAGLLSYEQYF,TGTGCCAGCAGCGTAGGTTTATCAGCGGGTCTCCTCTCCTACGAGCAGTACTTC
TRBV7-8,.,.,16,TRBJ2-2,CASSLGFAVNTGELFF,TGTGCCAGCAGCTTAGGCTTCGCGGTGAACACCGGGGAGCTGTTTTTT
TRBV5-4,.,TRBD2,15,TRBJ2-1,CASSSEREGYNEQFF,TGTGCCAGCAGCTCCGAGCGGGAAGGATACAATGAGCAGTTCTTC
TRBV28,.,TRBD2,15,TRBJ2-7,CASSLRLAGEYEQYF,TGTGCCAGCAGTCTGCGACTAGCGGGAGAGTACGAGCAGTACTTC
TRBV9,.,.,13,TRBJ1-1,CASSAVMNTEAFF,TGTGCCAGCAGCGCCGTAATGAACACTGAAGCTTTCTTT
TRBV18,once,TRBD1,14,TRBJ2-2,CASSPGLGGAELFF,TGTGCCAGCTCACCAGGGTTAGGGGGCGCGGAGCTGTTTTTT
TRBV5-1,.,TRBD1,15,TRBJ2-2,CASGTERANTGELFF,TGCGCCAGCGGGACAGAGAGAGCGAACACCGGGGAGCTGTTTTTT
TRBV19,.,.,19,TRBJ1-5,CASSPRRAGASGYNQPQHF,TGTGCCAGTAGTCCCCGGAGGGCGGGCGCGAGCGGATACAATCAGCCCCAGCATTTT
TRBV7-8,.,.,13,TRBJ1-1,CASSFVRSTEAFF,TGTGCCAGCAGCTTTGTTCGGAGCACTGAAGCTTTCTTT
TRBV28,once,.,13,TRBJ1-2,CASSPGTLYGYTF,TGTGCCAGCAGCCCTGGGACATTATATGGCTACACCTTC
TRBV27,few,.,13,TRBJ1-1,CASSFWEGTEAFF,TGTGCCAGCAGTTTCTGGGAGGGCACTGAAGCTTTCTTT
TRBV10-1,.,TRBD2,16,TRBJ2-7,CASSESGLAGGYEQYF,TGCGCCAGCAGTGAGTCGGGACTAGCGGGAGGGTACGAGCAGTACTTC
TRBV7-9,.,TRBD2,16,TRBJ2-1,CASSLRLAGTYNEQFF,TGTGCCAGCAGCCTACGGCTAGCGGGGACCTACAATGAGCAGTTCTTC
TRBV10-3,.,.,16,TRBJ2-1,CAISDYGRVYYNEQFF,TGTGCCATCAGTGACTACGGCAGGGTTTACTACAATGAGCAGTTCTTC
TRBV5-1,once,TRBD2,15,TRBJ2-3,CASSLLAGGTDTQYF,TGCGCCAGCAGCTTACTAGCGGGGGGCACAGATACGCAGTATTTT
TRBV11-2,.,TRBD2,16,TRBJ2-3,CASSFGLAGTGDTQYF,TGTGCCAGCAGTTTCGGACTAGCGGGAACCGGAGATACGCAGTATTTT
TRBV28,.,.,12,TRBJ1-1,CASTTLTAEAFF,TGTGCCAGCACCACATTGACAGCGGAAGCTTTCTTT
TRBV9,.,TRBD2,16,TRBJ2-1,CASSVGGLAGGLEQFF,TGTGCCAGCAGCGTAGGGGGACTAGCGGGAGGGCTTGAGCAGTTCTTC
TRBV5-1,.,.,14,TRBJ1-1,CASSYQTGSSEAFF,TGCGCCAGCAGCTACCAAACAGGGTCCAGTGAAGCTTTCTTT
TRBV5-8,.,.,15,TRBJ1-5,CASSPEFGSNQPQHF,TGTGCCAGCAGCCCGGAGTTCGGTAGCAATCAGCCCCAGCATTTT
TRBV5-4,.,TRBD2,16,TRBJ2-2,CASSRTSGGNTGELFF,TGTGCCAGCAGTAGGACTAGCGGAGGGAACACCGGGGAGCTGTTTTTT
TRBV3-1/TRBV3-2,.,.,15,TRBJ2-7,CASSPTGEPRNEQYF,TGTGCCAGCAGCCCCACGGGGGAGCCAAGGAACGAGCAGTACTTC
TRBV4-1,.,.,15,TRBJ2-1,CASSQEGEAYNEQFF,TGCGCCAGCAGCCAAGAGGGAGAAGCATACAATGAGCAGTTCTTC
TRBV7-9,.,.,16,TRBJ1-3,CASSHLPGDSGNTIYF,TGTGCCAGCAGCCATCTACCGGGGGACTCTGGAAACACCATATATTTT
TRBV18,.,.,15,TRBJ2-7,CASSPPGGGFYEQYF,TGTGCCAGCTCACCACCGGGCGGGGGCTTTTACGAGCAGTACTTC
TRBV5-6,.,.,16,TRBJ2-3,CASSLRLLEATDTQYF,TGTGCCAGCAGCTTGCGCCTGTTGGAGGCAACAGATACGCAGTATTTT
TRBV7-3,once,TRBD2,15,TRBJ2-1,CASSLSGSSYNEQFF,TGTGCCAGCAGCTTGAGCGGGAGCTCCTACAATGAGCAGTTCTTC
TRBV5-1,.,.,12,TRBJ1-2,CASSLSGEGYTF,TGCGCCAGCAGCTTGTCAGGGGAGGGCTACACCTTC
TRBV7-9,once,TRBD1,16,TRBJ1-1,CASSLLGGRGGTEAFF,TGTGCCAGCAGCTTATTAGGGGGCCGGGGAGGCACTGAAGCTTTCTTT
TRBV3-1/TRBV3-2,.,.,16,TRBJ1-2,CASSPGSGILWYGYTF,TGTGCCAGCAGCCCAGGATCGGGGATACTATGGTATGGCTACACCTTC
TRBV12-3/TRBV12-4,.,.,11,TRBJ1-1,CASSLSGEAFF,TGTGCCAGCAGTTTATCGGGGGAAGCTTTCTTT
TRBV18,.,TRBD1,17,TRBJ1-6,CASSPVGQGAYNSPLHF,TGTGCCAGCTCACCCGTAGGACAGGGGGCTTATAATTCACCCCTCCACTTT
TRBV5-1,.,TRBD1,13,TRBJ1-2,CASSSTGGDGYTF,TGCGCCAGCAGCTCGACAGGGGGCGATGGCTACACCTTC
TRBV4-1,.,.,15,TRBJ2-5,CASSRAGTSQETQYF,TGCGCCAGCAGCCGTGCCGGGACTTCTCAAGAGACCCAGTACTTC
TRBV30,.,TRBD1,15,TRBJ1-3,CAWSPTPGGGNTIYF,TGTGCCTGGAGTCCGACCCCAGGGGGTGGAAACACCATATATTTT
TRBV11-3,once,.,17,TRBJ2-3,CASSRSWGDTSTDTQYF,TGTGCCAGCAGCCGCAGTTGGGGAGACACTAGCACAGATACGCAGTATTTT
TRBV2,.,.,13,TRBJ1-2,CASSGTANYGYTF,TGTGCCAGCAGTGGGACAGCTAACTATGGCTACACCTTC
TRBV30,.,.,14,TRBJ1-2,CAWGGHFQNYGYTF,TGTGCCTGGGGGGGACACTTCCAAAACTATGGCTACACCTTC
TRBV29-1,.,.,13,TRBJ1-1,CSVATLGATEAFF,TGCAGCGTCGCCACCCTGGGGGCAACTGAAGCTTTCTTT
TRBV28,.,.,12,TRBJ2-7,CASTHRGNEQYF,TGTGCCAGCACCCACCGGGGAAACGAGCAGTACTTC
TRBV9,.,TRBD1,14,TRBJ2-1,CASSRGGGYNEQFF,TGTGCCAGCAGCAGAGGGGGCGGGTATAATGAGCAGTTCTTC
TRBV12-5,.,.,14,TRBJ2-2,CASALGGLTGELFF,TGTGCTAGTGCCCTAGGAGGGCTCACCGGGGAGCTGTTTTTT
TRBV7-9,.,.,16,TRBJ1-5,CASSFGQNYSNQPQHF,TGTGCCAGCAGCTTCGGACAGAATTATAGCAATCAGCCCCAGCATTTT
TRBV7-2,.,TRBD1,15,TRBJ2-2,CACTGTGGLNGELFF,TGTGCCTGCACTGGGACAGGGGGTCTGAACGGGGAGCTGTTTTTT
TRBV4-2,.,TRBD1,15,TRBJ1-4,CASSQAGTGGEKLFF,TGTGCCAGCAGCCAAGCCGGGACAGGGGGAGAAAAACTGTTTTTT
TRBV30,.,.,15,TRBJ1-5,CAWSSGVGVGQPQHF,TGTGCCTGGAGTTCCGGGGTTGGGGTAGGGCAGCCCCAGCATTTT
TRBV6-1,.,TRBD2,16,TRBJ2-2,CASSGGLAVGTGELFF,TGTGCCAGCAGTGGAGGACTAGCGGTCGGCACCGGGGAGCTGTTTTTT
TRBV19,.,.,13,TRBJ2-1,CASSQDWIGEQFF,TGTGCCAGTAGTCAGGACTGGATCGGTGAGCAGTTCTTC
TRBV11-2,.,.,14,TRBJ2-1,CASSPSPADNEQFF,TGTGCCAGCAGCCCAAGCCCCGCGGACAATGAGCAGTTCTTC
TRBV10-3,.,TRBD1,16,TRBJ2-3,CAISAATGGWTDTQYF,TGTGCCATCAGTGCCGCGACAGGGGGCTGGACAGATACGCAGTATTTT
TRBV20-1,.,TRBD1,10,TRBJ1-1,CSASVGTALF,TGCAGTGCTAGCGTCGGGACAGCACTCTTT
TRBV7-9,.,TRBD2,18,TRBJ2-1,CASSLPLAGGPGDNEQFF,TGTGCCAGCAGCTTACCCCTAGCGGGAGGGCCGGGGGACAATGAGCAGTTCTTC
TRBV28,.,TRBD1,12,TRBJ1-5,CASGTGNQPQHF,TGTGCCAGTGGGACAGGGAATCAGCCCCAGCATTTT